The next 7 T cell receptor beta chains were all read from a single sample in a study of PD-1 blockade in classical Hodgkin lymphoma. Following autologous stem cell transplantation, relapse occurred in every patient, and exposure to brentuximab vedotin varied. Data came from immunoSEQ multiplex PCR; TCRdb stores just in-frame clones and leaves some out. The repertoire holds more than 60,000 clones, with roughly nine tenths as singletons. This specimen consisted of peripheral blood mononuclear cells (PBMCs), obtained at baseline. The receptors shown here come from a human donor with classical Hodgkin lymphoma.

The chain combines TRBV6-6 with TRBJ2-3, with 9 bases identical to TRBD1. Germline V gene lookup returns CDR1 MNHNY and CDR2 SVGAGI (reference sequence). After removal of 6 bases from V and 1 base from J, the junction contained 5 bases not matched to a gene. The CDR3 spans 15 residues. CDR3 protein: CASRGGDRGTDTQYF. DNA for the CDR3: TGTGCCAGCAGGGGGGGGGACAGGGGCACAGATACGCAGTATTTT.

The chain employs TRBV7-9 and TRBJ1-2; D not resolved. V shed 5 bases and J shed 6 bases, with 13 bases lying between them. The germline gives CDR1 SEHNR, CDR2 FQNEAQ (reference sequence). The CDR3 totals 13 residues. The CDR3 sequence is CASSAPSLDGYTF. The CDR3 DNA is TGTGCCAGCAGCGCCCCCTCGTTGGATGGCTACACCTTC.

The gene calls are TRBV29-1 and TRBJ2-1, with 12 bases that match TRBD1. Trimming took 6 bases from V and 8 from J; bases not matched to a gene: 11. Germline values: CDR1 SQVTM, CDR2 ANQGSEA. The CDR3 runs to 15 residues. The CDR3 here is CSVTTGTGGVYEQFF. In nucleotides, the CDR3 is TGCAGCGTAACAACCGGGACAGGGGGCGTATATGAGCAGTTCTTC.

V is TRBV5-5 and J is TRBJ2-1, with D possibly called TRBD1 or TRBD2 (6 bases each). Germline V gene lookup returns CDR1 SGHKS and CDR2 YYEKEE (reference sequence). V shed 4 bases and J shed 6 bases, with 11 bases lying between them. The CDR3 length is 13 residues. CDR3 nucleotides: TGTGCCAGCAGCCCGGGGGCCCTCAATGAGCAGTTCTTC. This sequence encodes CASSPGALNEQFF.

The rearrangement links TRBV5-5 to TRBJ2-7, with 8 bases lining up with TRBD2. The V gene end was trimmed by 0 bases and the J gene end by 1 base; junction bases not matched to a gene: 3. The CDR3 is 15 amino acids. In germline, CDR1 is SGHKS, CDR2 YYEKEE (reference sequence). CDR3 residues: CASSLASGYSYEQYF. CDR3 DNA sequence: TGTGCCAGCAGCTTGGCTAGCGGGTATTCCTACGAGCAGTACTTC.

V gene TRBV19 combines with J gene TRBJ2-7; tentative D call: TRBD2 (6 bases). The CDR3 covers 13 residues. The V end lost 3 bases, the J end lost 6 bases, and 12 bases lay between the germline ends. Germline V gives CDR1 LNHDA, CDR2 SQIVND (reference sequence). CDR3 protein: CASSIPRLGEQYF. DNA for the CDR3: TGTGCCAGTAGTATCCCACGACTAGGCGAGCAGTACTTC.

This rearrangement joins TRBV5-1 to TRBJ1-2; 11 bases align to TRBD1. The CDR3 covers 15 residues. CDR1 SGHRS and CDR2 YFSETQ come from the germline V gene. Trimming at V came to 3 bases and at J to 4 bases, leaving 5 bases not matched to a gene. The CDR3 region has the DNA TGCGCCAGCAGCTACACCGGGACAGGGGGCTATGGCTACACCTTC. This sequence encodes CASSYTGTGGYGYTF.